Sequencing of this T cell receptor (beta chain) was carried out in a study of blood T cell repertoires in COVID-19. Overall study context: PBMCs, B-cell-depleted T cells, or T cells provided the cDNA or gDNA that made up the material.

Some clones are missing from TCRdb's copy, which holds only in-frame ones; the method was immunoSEQ multiplex PCR. The table shows 250,000 to 350,000 clones, with around 87% occurring only once. Germline values: CDR1 SNHLY, CDR2 FYNNEI. CDR3 length: 14 residues. The V end lost 3 bases, the J end lost 8 bases, and 13 bases lay between the germline ends. V gene TRBV2 combines with J gene TRBJ1-4, with D uncertain. The source of this sequence is a young man with active or convalescent COVID-19. What was sequenced was peripheral blood. This CDR3 is CASSDSGLREKLFF. In DNA form, the CDR3 reads TGTGCCAGCAGTGATTCAGGTTTAAGGGAAAAACTGTTTTTT.